The rows below give T cell receptor beta chains drawn from one sample of a study of T cell repertoires in cytomegalovirus infection. These receptors are not linked to any known antigen. One entry per CDR3 protein results from TCRdb running MiXCR on the reads. This table has 900,000 to 950,000 distinct CDR3 sequences, approximately 31% appearing once. The sequencing used cultured CD8+ T cells from PBMCs, collected from culture after CMV antigen stimulation. These receptors all come from a human donor in good health (CMV status not recorded). Some clones in this sample may be carry-over from other donors' samples. Both conserved end residues are part of each CDR3. The D gene is left open where the match is weak. Clone size, where shown, is once, few, many, or a class for clones that have expanded.

TRBJ1-1 TRBV7-9 TRBD1 . TGTGCCAGCAGCTCCGGGACAGGGGCGCGGACTGAAGCTTTCTTT CASSSGTGARTEAFF
TRBJ2-3 TRBV6-5 TRBD2 . TGTGCCAGCAGTTATGGTCTAGGCGGGGGAACCACAGATACGCAGTATTTT CASSYGLGGGTTDTQYF
TRBJ1-5 TRBV6-1 . . TGTGCCAGCAGCCCCGATGGCAATCAGCCCCAGCATTTT CASSPDGNQPQHF
TRBJ1-5 TRBV6-1 . few TGTGCCAGCAGTACGGACAGTTATAGCAATCAGCCCCAGCATTTT CASSTDSYSNQPQHF
TRBJ2-6 TRBV7-9 TRBD1 . TGTGCCAGCAGCCTCCGGGACAGTTCTGGGGCCAACGTCCTGACTTTC CASSLRDSSGANVLTF
TRBJ2-2 TRBV14 . few TGTGCCAGCAGCCAAGATTTCGGGTCCGGGGAGCTGTTTTTT CASSQDFGSGELFF
TRBJ2-1 TRBV15 TRBD2 once TGTGCCACCAGCAGGGGCCTAGCGGCCGTCAATGAGCAGTTCTTC CATSRGLAAVNEQFF
TRBJ1-1 TRBV20-1 . many TGCAGTGCTAGAGACTCCCGGGACACAAACACTGAAGCTTTCTTT CSARDSRDTNTEAFF
TRBJ2-3 TRBV4-1 . . TGCGCCAGCAGCCTAACTGTAGCGCCAGGGGACACAGATACGCAGTATTTT CASSLTVAPGDTDTQYF
TRBJ1-3 TRBV7-2 . many TGTGCCAGCAGCTTAAAAGGTTACGGAAACACCATATATTTT CASSLKGYGNTIYF
TRBJ2-1 TRBV2 TRBD1 once TGTGCCAGCAACCCACAGGGGGACTACAATGAGCAGTTCTTC CASNPQGDYNEQFF
TRBJ2-3 TRBV9 . . TGTGCCAGCAGCGAAGGGGGAACAAATACGCAGTATTTT CASSEGGTNTQYF
TRBJ1-5 TRBV24-1 . few TGTGCCACCAGTGATTTATATCAGCCCCAGCATTTT CATSDLYQPQHF
TRBJ2-5 TRBV6-5 . few TGTGCCAGCAGTAACCCCGGAGGTCCCGGCGGGGAAGAGACCCAGTACTTC CASSNPGGPGGEETQYF
TRBJ2-2 TRBV4-1 . few TGTGCCAGCAGTCACCTGGGGACCGGGGAGCTGTTTTTT CASSHLGTGELFF
TRBJ1-2 TRBV19 TRBD1 . TGTGCCAGTAGTACGACAGGGGGCCCCTTTAATGGCTACACCTTC CASSTTGGPFNGYTF
TRBJ2-5 TRBV4-1 TRBD2 once TGCACCAGCAGCCAAGATCCGGACGGGGGGGCAGAGACCCAGTACTTC CTSSQDPDGGAETQYF
TRBJ1-1 TRBV4-3 TRBD1 . TGCGCCAGCAGCCAGGGGACAGGGAGCAACACTGAAGCTTTCTTT CASSQGTGSNTEAFF
TRBJ1-2 TRBV20-1 . . TGCAGTGCTCAAAGGAGCTATGGCTACACCTTC CSAQRSYGYTF
TRBJ2-1 TRBV7-2 . many TGTGCCAGCAGCTTAGATTCCCTGGCCCTTGGGGATGAGCAGTTCTTC CASSLDSLALGDEQFF
TRBJ2-5 TRBV5-6 . . TGTGCCAGCAGCTTCCTGGACGGGGCCCAAGAGACCCAGTACTTC CASSFLDGAQETQYF
TRBJ1-5 TRBV4-1 . . TGCGCCAGCAGCCAAGGGGGCTTTCGCAATCAGCCCCAGCATTTT CASSQGGFRNQPQHF
TRBJ2-2 TRBV4-1 TRBD2 . TGCGCCACCGGGAGGGGAGGACGAGGCACCAGGGAGCTGTTTTTT CATGRGGRGTRELFF
TRBJ1-3 TRBV7-9 TRBD1 . TGTGCCAGCAGCTTACGAGACGACAGGGGAACGGGAAACACCATATATTTT CASSLRDDRGTGNTIYF
TRBJ2-7 TRBV19 . few TGTGCCAGTAGCCCGGGCGGATCTTACTACGAGCAGTACTTC CASSPGGSYYEQYF
TRBJ2-1 TRBV9 . . TGTGCCAGCAGCGACTATGATGAGCAGTTCTTC CASSDYDEQFF
TRBJ2-1 TRBV27 . . TGTGCCAGCAGTTCCGGGGCAGATGAGCAGTTCTTC CASSSGADEQFF
TRBJ2-2 TRBV2 TRBD1 . TGTGCCAGCAGGGTATCCCGGGACAGCAACACCGGGGAGCTGTTTTTT CASRVSRDSNTGELFF
TRBJ2-6 TRBV27 . . TGTGCCAGCAGTCCGGGACTGTATGGGGCCAACGTCCTGACTTTC CASSPGLYGANVLTF
TRBJ1-5 TRBV27 . . TGTGCCAGCAGTTTAAGCGTCATACAGCCCCAGCATTTT CASSLSVIQPQHF
TRBJ1-1 TRBV29-1 . . TGCAGCGGGCAAGTGGGGACTGAAGCTTTCTTT CSGQVGTEAFF
TRBJ2-5 TRBV27 TRBD2 . TGTGCCAGCAAGAGAGCGGGGGGGCGGGAAGAGACCCAGTACTTC CASKRAGGREETQYF
TRBJ2-3 TRBV4-3 . . TGCGCCAGCAGCCAAGAAAGAACTAGCCTTGTCCCCAGCACAGATACGCAGTATTTT CASSQERTSLVPSTDTQYF
TRBJ2-1 TRBV5-1 TRBD2 few TGCGCCAGCAGACCCGGGGGGGGTAACAATGAGCAGTTCTTC CASRPGGGNNEQFF
TRBJ2-1 TRBV12-3/TRBV12-4 TRBD2 few TGTGCCAGCAGTTTAGTTGGGGGGGGGGACAATGAGCAGTTCTTC CASSLVGGGDNEQFF
TRBJ2-2 TRBV19 TRBD1 . TGTGCCAGTAAGGGGGCACCGAACACCGGGGAGCTGTTTTTT CASKGAPNTGELFF
TRBJ2-1 TRBV19 . . TGTGCCAGTAGTGACAGTCTGTCGCCCTACAATGAGCAGTTCTTC CASSDSLSPYNEQFF
TRBJ2-6 TRBV15 . . TGTGCCACCTCTAAAGGGAGTTGGAGCTCTGGGGCCAACGTCCTGACTTTC CATSKGSWSSGANVLTF
TRBJ2-5 TRBV20-1 . . TGCAGTGCTAGAGTCATCGGGGGGCCCTACCAAGAGACCCAGTACTTC CSARVIGGPYQETQYF
TRBJ2-5 TRBV12-3/TRBV12-4 . . TGTGCCAGCAGTTTTAGGGCCATGCTGGGGACCCAGTACTTC CASSFRAMLGTQYF
TRBJ2-4 TRBV12-3/TRBV12-4 . . TGTGCCAGCAGTTTAGAGACTGCCAAAAACATTCAGTACTTC CASSLETAKNIQYF
TRBJ2-3 TRBV6-5 TRBD2 few TGTGCCAGCAGTTACTCGAAGGCGGGGGGCTCTTCTAGCACAGATACGCAGTATTTT CASSYSKAGGSSSTDTQYF
TRBJ2-3 TRBV7-6 TRBD2 many TGTGCCAGCAGCTTATACCAGCGGGGGGGCACAGATACGCAGTATTTT CASSLYQRGGTDTQYF
TRBJ2-4 TRBV5-4 TRBD1 few TGTGCCAGCAGCTTGACGGGGACAGAAAACATTCAGTACTTC CASSLTGTENIQYF